This T cell receptor (beta chain) is from a study of blood T cells in healthy people across ages (dated by TCRdb to about 2015). Study-wide context: In model experiments, roughly one uniquely barcoded TCR beta cDNA molecule per two T cells was captured by template switching. Age-related changes in TCR beta repertoire diversity were measured in the study by deep sequencing normalized with unique cDNA molecular identifiers. The donors were divided into four age groups: young (average approximately 17 years), middle-aged (almost 40), aged (approximately 59) and long-lived (approximately 74). Using the same blood draw, the study looked at two additional independent replicas of 1 million unique cDNA reads for two donors, one aged 18 to 30 and the other aged 80 or older. Overall study results and their limits: As age increased, observed TCR beta diversity per million T cells dropped in a roughly linear way, and a significant reduction was already evident by age 40. The long-lived group showed more naive CD4+ T cells, fewer expanded clones and increased TCR diversity than the aged group, suggesting age selection. Estimates of total diversity based on one million sequenced T cells were considered lower bounds and underestimates. Since profiling was done on bulk unsorted PBMCs, naive and antigen-experienced compartments could not be conclusively compared. Observed TCR beta diversity correlated strongly with the percentage of naive T cells measured by flow cytometry. The CMV infection status of donors was not known, potentially confounding age-related changes in expanded clonotypes.

The method was 5' RACE. Sequencing was performed on an Illumina HiSeq 2500. A second PCR of roughly 6 to 11 cycles was run with a J-beta primer mix and a sample-barcoded 5' primer. Each TCR beta cDNA molecule received a unique molecular identifier from a template-switch 5' adaptor carrying 12 random nucleotides. Each sample yielded at least 3 million CDR3-containing paired-end reads. All of the RNA was converted into first-strand cDNA using the Mint cDNA synthesis kit, with a TRBC-specific oligonucleotide serving as the primer. All cDNA was treated with uracil-DNA glycosylase and then went through a first 18-cycle PCR with the universal primers M1SS and BC2_uni_R. Turning to the authors' computational methods: For normalization, 1 million high-quality reads were randomly selected from each sample, with every read carrying a distinct molecular identifier. Reads with shared molecular identifiers were discarded instead of being binned into consensus sequences. CDR3 identification, clonotype clustering and error correction used MiTCR with a Q25 quality threshold and the strictest error-elimination algorithm. A nonparametric unseen species model with Euler transformation was used to estimate a lower bound on total TCR beta diversity. The public reads were run again by TCRdb, first through fastp at Q25 and then through MiXCR, and only productive beta chains were kept. For every CDR3 protein sequence, its rows merge into one entry that carries the most common genes and DNA. The V and J calls come from TCRdb's annotation, not from the publication. The sample has approximately 900,000 distinct CDR3 sequences on record, roughly 29% of them singletons. Of the sample, more than 8.5% falls within the top ten clones.

This clonotype has at least ten counts. Its antigen is unknown. No base qualities exist here, and no much larger clone lies one base off it. The CDR3 contains 9 residues, cysteine and phenylalanine counted. CDR3 DNA is the only sequence kept; it has 27 bases, read in frame from the first base. Between the V and J ends, shortened by 10 bases and 3 bases respectively, the junction contains 4 bases. Reading the germline V gene gives CDR1 ENHRY and CDR2 SYGVKD. The roughly 39 donors, aged roughly 6 to 95 years, were systemically healthy Caucasian individuals from Russia. Ten milliliters of peripheral blood were drawn from each donor into EDTA-treated Vacutainer tubes. Ficoll-Paque density-gradient centrifugation was used to isolate PBMCs, with at least 6.5 million per sample. Total RNA, at least 6 micrograms per sample, was extracted from PBMCs with Trizol reagent. For every donor, flow cytometry on a PBMC aliquot measured the percentage of naive CD45RAhigh/CD27high T cells.

The sample was also linked to a second study, of T cells of mothers and their children. As that second paper reports: Donors were nine systemically healthy Caucasian individuals: three mothers and their six children. cDNA synthesis consumed the entire amount of extracted RNA, loaded at about 1.5 ug RNA in each 15 ul reaction. In the second PCR, sample barcodes and 2-4 random nucleotides were introduced via the M1S primer. More than 9 million TCR beta CDR3 reads were obtained from each mother, and several million reads were obtained from each child. Thymic selection similarly shapes TCR recombination output in related and unrelated pairs, with minor effect from inherited differences. Normalized repertoire overlap in related mother-child pairs was always slightly higher than in unrelated mother-child pairs, but the difference was never significant. No persistent microchimeric T cell clones were found, with a detection sensitivity of approximately 95 clones per million clonotypes. Deep NGS was used in the study to compare the TCR beta repertoires of mothers and children and to look for features that separate related mother-child pairs from unrelated individuals. On average, the children were about 10 +/- 4 years old, while the mothers were roughly 36 +/- 4 years old. After adapter ligation was performed with NEBNext reagents, the libraries were sequenced on an Illumina HiSeq 2000 with 100+100 nt paired-end reads. Mother and child libraries were prepared a month apart and sequenced in separate runs to prevent cross-contamination. Each donor had between roughly 450,000 and 2,300,000 distinct TCR beta clonotypes identified. Naive TCR beta clonotypes were estimated from low-frequency clonotypes matched to each donor's FACS-determined naive share, without sorting.

The origin of this receptor is a woman aged 40 to 50 in good health. The sample consisted of blood. The rearrangement joined TRBV10-3 to TRBJ2-7; the D gene is unclear. CDR3 region: CATYYEQYF. The sequenced DNA: TGTGCCACCTACTACGAGCAGTACTTC.